These 10 T cell receptor beta chains share one sample of origin, sequenced in a study of cytomegalovirus exposure and HLA in healthy donors. Primers included in the PCR were 60 Vbeta and 13 Jbeta primers. The protocol was immunoSEQ multiplex PCR, while the TCRdb copy is restricted to in-frame clones and leaves out a portion. The table lists some 65,000 clones, about 78% of them singletons. Sequencing used PBMCs. These receptors all come from a girl between 5 and 17 years old in good health and CMV-seropositive.

This clone was recorded once. The chain has TRBV5-1 and TRBJ2-1; 7 positions match TRBD2. After removal of 0 bases from V and 7 bases from J, the junction contained 4 bases not matched to a gene. This CDR3 has 14 amino acids. Germline loops: CDR1 SGHRS, CDR2 YFSETQ. The chain's CDR3 is CASSLGTSQNEQFF. The CDR3 region has the DNA TGCGCCAGCAGCTTGGGGACTAGTCAAAATGAGCAGTTCTTC.

The chain is built from TRBV7-2 and TRBJ1-5, with 8 bases that match TRBD1. Germline V lookup: CDR1 SGHTA, CDR2 FQGNSA. The trim removed 8 bases at V and 7 bases at J, leaving 10 bases unmatched. There are 14 residues in the CDR3. The CDR3 DNA sequence: TGTGCCAGCCGGATCGGACAGGGTACCCAGCCCCAGCATTTT. Its translation is CASRIGQGTQPQHF.

The chain uses TRBV6-1 and TRBJ1-5; TRBD1 aligns across 10 bases. CDR1 MNHNS and CDR2 SASEGT come from the germline V gene. V lost 6 bases, J lost 5 bases, and 7 bases stayed unmatched. This CDR3 has 15 amino acids. The CDR3 here is CASSSRGQGYQPQHF. CDR3 nucleotides: TGTGCCAGCAGCTCGAGGGGACAGGGGTATCAGCCCCAGCATTTT.

The chain couples TRBV10-3 to TRBJ2-2; D unclear. V was cut by 7 bases and J by 7 bases, with 13 bases left in between. CDR1 is ENHRY and CDR2 is SYGVKD in the germline V gene. The CDR3 has 13 residues. CDR3: CAITTLPGGELFF. CDR3 DNA: TGTGCCATCACTACCCTTCCGGGCGGGGAGCTGTTTTTT.

This rearrangement joins TRBV7-9 to TRBJ1-2, with a weak D call TRBD1 (6 bases). The germline V and J ends were trimmed by 5 bases and 5 bases, with 12 bases remaining between them. Germline lookup yields CDR1 SEHNR and CDR2 FQNEAQ (reference sequence). The CDR3 runs to 13 residues. Written as DNA, the CDR3 is TGTGCCAGCAGCCTACAGGGTCGGTATGGCTACACCTTC. Its protein product is CASSLQGRYGYTF.

This rearrangement joins TRBV6-6 to TRBJ1-1, with D tentatively TRBD1 (5 bases). The CDR3 is 14 amino acids. Per the germline V gene, CDR1 is MNHNY and CDR2 is SVGAGI (reference sequence). Trimming stripped 7 bases from V and 1 base from J, with 13 bases between. The CDR3 DNA reads as TGTGCCAGCACCCCCCGGCAGGGGAACACTGAAGCTTTCTTT. Translated: CASTPRQGNTEAFF.

The chain is built from TRBV7-2 and TRBJ2-7; tentative D call: TRBD1 (6 bases). V dropped 5 bases and J dropped 7 bases, with 18 bases sitting between them. CDR1 and CDR2 (germline): SGHTA, FQGNSA. The CDR3 runs 14 residues. CDR3 amino acids: CASSHKTGTLEQYF. CDR3 DNA sequence: TGTGCCAGCAGCCATAAAACAGGGACCCTGGAGCAGTACTTC. The whole variable domain, remainder taken from reference TRBV7-2 and TRBJ2-7, is GAGVSQSPSNKVTEKGKDVELRCDPISGHTALYWYRQSLGQGLEFLIYFQGNSAPDKSGLPSDRFSAERTGGSVSTLTIQRTQQEDSAVYLCASSHKTGTLEQYFGPGTRLTVT.

This chain joins TRBV5-1 and TRBJ1-2; the D is unclear. V was clipped by 2 bases and J by 5 bases, with 7 bases between them. The CDR3 is made up of 12 amino acids. The germline V gene has CDR1 SGHRS and CDR2 YFSETQ. This CDR3 reads CASSFFSYGYTF. The CDR3 DNA sequence: TGCGCCAGCAGCTTCTTCAGTTATGGCTACACCTTC.

This clone was counted between two and nine times. V and J are TRBV6-5 and TRBJ1-1; TRBD1 might be the D (5 bases). This CDR3 region has 13 residues. V was pared by 4 bases and J by 4 bases, with 10 bases between. Germline CDR1 MNHEY, CDR2 SVGAGI. CDR3 sequence (DNA): TGTGCCAGCAGTTGGGACGGGAGCACTGAAGCTTTCTTT. Its translation is CASSWDGSTEAFF.

V is TRBV5-4 and J is TRBJ2-7; TRBD2 might be the D (5 bases). Germline loops: CDR1 SGHNT, CDR2 YYREEE (reference sequence). V was pared by 4 bases and J by 1 base, with 15 bases between. The CDR3 contains 15 residues. CDR3 in DNA: TGTGCCAGCAGCCCCAGTCCTAGCCCTTCCTACGAGCAGTACTTC. It specifies CASSPSPSPSYEQYF. The whole variable domain, remainder taken from reference TRBV5-4 and TRBJ2-7, is ETGVTQSPTHLIKTRGQQVTLRCSSQSGHNTVSWYQQALGQGPQFIFQYYREEENGRGNFPPRFSGLQFPNYSSELNVNALELDDSALYLCASSPSPSPSYEQYFGPGTRLTVT.